Reported below is one T cell receptor (beta chain). Antigen specificity is unknown. Trimming shortened V by 6 bases and J by 3 bases, and 11 bases separated the two germline ends. The CDR3 is 13 amino acids. In germline, CDR1 is SNHLY, CDR2 FYNNEI. This record comes from a study of siplizumab effects on memory and regulatory T cells. Notes on the study in general: Assignment of a naive or memory phenotype failed for roughly 80-96% of the proliferating CD4+ or CD8+ clones. The study did not confirm that proliferating Tregs from siplizumab cultures were suppressive. The study found naive T cells seemingly more diverse than memory cells and seemingly major alloresponse contributors.

Per individual sample, 85,000 to 100,000 TCR templates were assayed. Some clones are missing from TCRdb's copy, which holds only in-frame ones; the method was immunoSEQ multiplex PCR. Of more than 95,000 clones listed, roughly 91% are singletons. The TCR was taken from a human donor in good health. The chain combines TRBV2 with TRBJ1-1; the D gene is possibly TRBD1 (6 bases). Material for sequencing was CD4+ T cells sorted from blood. The CDR3 reads CASRGDRYTEAFF. CDR3 DNA: TGTGCCAGCAGGGGAGACAGGTACACTGAAGCTTTCTTT.